The source of this T cell receptor (beta chain) is a study of blood T cell repertoires in COVID-19. Across the whole study: Spain, Italy and the United States supplied samples that represented acute and convalescent COVID-19. Nucleic acid was either cDNA or gDNA, and it came from T cells, B-cell-depleted T cells, or PBMCs.

Authors' data handling: Researchers report that nucleated cell counts were estimated from reference gene primer amplification. Sequencing used immunoSEQ multiplex PCR; TCRdb keeps in-frame clones, though not all of them. That table gives V, J and clone size, and the DNA gave D and trimming. Of approximately 200,000 clones listed, less than 95% are singletons. Seattle enrolled patients during active infection and tracked them longitudinally. V was pared by 4 bases and J by 4 bases, with 7 bases between. CDR3 length: 13 residues. The V gene's germline CDR1 is SEHNR and CDR2 FQNEAQ (reference sequence). The sample consisted of peripheral blood. This TCR came from a young man with COVID-19, enrolled during active disease. The V and J genes are TRBV7-9 and TRBJ2-2; the D is unclear. The CDR3 DNA sequence: TGTGCCAGCAGCTCCAGGCTCACCGGGGAGCTGTTTTTT. Its protein is CASSSRLTGELFF.